A single sample gave rise to the 28 T cell receptor beta chains below, sequenced in a study of T cell changes during pregnancy in multiple sclerosis. The data were produced by immunoSEQ multiplex PCR, yet TCRdb's version contains in-frame clones alone and is incomplete. The sample holds over 35,000 clones; about nine tenths are singletons and the top ten take approximately 0.44%. The material sequenced was CD4+ T cells from peripheral blood mononuclear cells, taken in the second trimester of pregnancy. The receptors originated from a female donor in good health, enrolled as a control in a pregnancy study.

The J gene is TRBJ2-1, the V gene TRBV9, with TRBD2 matching 9 bases. This CDR3 is built from 15 residues. The ends lost 1 base at V and 4 bases at J; junction bases unmatched: 3. CDR1 is SGDLS, CDR2 YYNGEE, per germline. CDR3 in DNA: TGTGCCAGCAGCGTATATCTAGCGGGGTACAATGAGCAGTTCTTC. Protein: CASSVYLAGYNEQFF.

This chain links TRBV6-5 with TRBJ2-7; 9 nucleotides match TRBD2. Germline V gives CDR1 MNHEY, CDR2 SVGAGI. After removal of 0 bases from V and 0 bases from J, the junction contained 3 bases not matched to a gene. This CDR3 spans 16 amino acids. The CDR3 reads CASSYSLAGSSYEQYF. CDR3 in DNA: TGTGCCAGCAGTTACTCGCTAGCGGGATCCTCCTACGAGCAGTACTTC.

Worth noting for this clone: The junction and the germline gene differ at one end; a read error may be behind it. This chain uses TRBV20-1 with TRBJ2-4, with D maybe TRBD2 (5 bases). Germline-derived CDR1 and CDR2 are DFQATT and SNEGSKA (reference sequence). This CDR3 has 11 amino acids. This CDR3 reads CSANSGSPRHF. In DNA form, the CDR3 reads TGCAGTGCTAACTCGGGGAGCCCTAGGCACTTC.

The chain's CDR3 is CSAGDRYEQYF. The DNA for the CDR3 is TGCAGTGCAGGGGACAGGTACGAGCAGTACTTC. V and J are TRBV20-1 and TRBJ2-7; 8 bases are shared with TRBD1. The trim removed 6 bases at V and 4 bases at J, leaving 2 bases unmatched. The CDR3 covers 11 residues. Germline CDR1 is DFQATT and CDR2 is SNEGSKA (reference sequence).

V and J are TRBV4-2 and TRBJ2-5, with unresolved D. This CDR3 has 13 residues. V lost 0 bases, J lost 5 bases, and 7 bases lay in between. Germline V gene lookup returns CDR1 LGHNA and CDR2 YNFKEQ. The CDR3 coding sequence is TGTGCCAGCAGCCAAGACCCCGGGGAGACCCAGTACTTC. This codes for CASSQDPGETQYF.

The chain couples TRBV5-4 to TRBJ2-5; no reliable D call. The CDR3 totals 13 residues. Trimming shortened V by 0 bases and J by 4 bases, and 7 bases separated the two germline ends. The germline CDR1 and CDR2 sequences are SGHNT and YYREEE (reference sequence). This CDR3 reads CASSLELLETQYF. The DNA for the CDR3 is TGTGCCAGCAGCTTGGAACTCCTAGAGACCCAGTACTTC. Combining the CDR3 with reference TRBV5-4 and TRBJ2-5 gives the whole variable domain ETGVTQSPTHLIKTRGQQVTLRCSSQSGHNTVSWYQQALGQGPQFIFQYYREEENGRGNFPPRFSGLQFPNYSSELNVNALELDDSALYLCASSLELLETQYFGPGTRLLVL.

This chain connects TRBV7-8 to TRBJ2-3; D is ambiguous. From germline, CDR1 is SGHVS and CDR2 FQNEAQ. Trimming stripped 7 bases from V and 6 bases from J, with 8 bases between. The CDR3 spans 11 residues. The CDR3 reads CASTLLDTQYF. CDR3 DNA sequence: TGTGCCAGCACCCTTTTGGATACGCAGTATTTT.

This rearrangement joins TRBV5-8 to TRBJ2-1; a possible D gene is TRBD2 (6 bases). Germline V gene sequence: CDR1 SGHTS, CDR2 YDEGEE. This CDR3 has 15 residues. Trimming removed 1 base at V and 0 bases at J, with 8 bases between. The CDR3 region is CASSLLGGSYNEQFF. DNA for the CDR3: TGTGCCAGCAGCTTGTTGGGGGGCTCCTACAATGAGCAGTTCTTC.

The chain is built from TRBV2 and TRBJ2-3; the match to TRBD2 covers 12 bases. Germline lookup yields CDR1 SNHLY and CDR2 FYNNEI. CDR3 size: 13 residues. J gave up 7 bases and V 6 bases, and 2 bases lay outside the gene matches. The CDR3 spells CASSLAGGHTQYF. The CDR3, as DNA: TGTGCCAGCAGCCTAGCGGGAGGGCATACGCAGTATTTT.

The chain has TRBV6-6 and TRBJ1-1; possible D gene TRBD1, 5 bases. CDR3 length: 14 amino acids. Per germline, CDR1 MNHNY and CDR2 SVGAGI (reference sequence). The V end was cut by 4 bases, the J end by 5 bases, with 14 bases between. This CDR3 reads CASSFRTITTEAFF. CDR3 in DNA: TGTGCCAGCAGTTTTCGGACAATTACTACTGAAGCTTTCTTT.

This clone appeared a few times. V gene TRBV5-6 combines with J gene TRBJ1-1, with D unclear. Trimming shortened V by 2 bases and J by 0 bases, and 2 bases separated the two germline ends. Germline V gene data show CDR1 as SGHDT and CDR2 as YYEEEE. The CDR3 sequence is 12 residues long. The CDR3 protein is CASSFMNTEAFF. CDR3 nucleotide sequence: TGTGCCAGCAGCTTTATGAACACTGAAGCTTTCTTT.

The chain employs TRBV7-9 and TRBJ2-1; 8 bases agree with TRBD1. V lost 3 bases and J lost 10; bases outside the gene matches: 5. The CDR3 has 13 residues. In germline, CDR1 is SEHNR, CDR2 FQNEAQ (reference sequence). CDR3 in amino acids: CASSFYDRGEQFF. Here the CDR3 DNA reads TGTGCCAGCAGCTTTTACGACAGGGGCGAGCAGTTCTTC.

The V gene is TRBV19, the J gene TRBJ2-1; tentative D call: TRBD1 (5 bases). The CDR3 is made up of 15 amino acids. The V end lost 5 bases, the J end lost 10 bases, and 21 bases lay between the germline ends. Per germline, CDR1 LNHDA and CDR2 SQIVND (reference sequence). The CDR3 coding sequence is TGTGCCAGTAGTTTCAGGGAATCCCCAGCAGGGGAGCAGTTCTTC. Translation gives CASSFRESPAGEQFF.

This clone was seen only once. The chain employs TRBV18 and TRBJ2-7; TRBD2 matches 9 bases. Unmatched junction bases numbered 15, after V lost 4 bases and J lost 5 bases. The CDR3 totals 17 residues. In germline, CDR1 is KGHSH, CDR2 LQKENI. CDR3 nucleotide sequence: TGTGCCAGCTCACACCTACCAGCGGGAGGTTCCCTCCACGAGCAGTACTTC. Translation gives CASSHLPAGGSLHEQYF.

This chain uses TRBV7-6 with TRBJ1-5; D is unresolved. This CDR3 is built from 16 residues. V shed 2 bases and J shed 2 bases, with 13 bases lying between them. CDR1 and CDR2 from the germline V gene are SGHVS and FNYEAQ. CDR3 region: CASSLLAGGGNQPQHF. As DNA, the CDR3 is TGTGCCAGCAGCTTACTCGCGGGTGGGGGCAATCAGCCCCAGCATTTT. The entire variable domain, with the rest obtained from reference TRBV7-6 and TRBJ1-5, is as follows: GAGVSQSPRYKVTKRGQDVALRCDPISGHVSLYWYRQALGQGPEFLTYFNYEAQQDKSGLPNDRFSAERPEGSISTLTIQRTEQRDSAMYRCASSLLAGGGNQPQHFGDGTRLSIL.

The CDR3 loop reads CTSPSSSGGRTTDTQYF. CDR3 in DNA: TGCACTTCCCCAAGTTCTAGCGGGGGGCGTACCACAGATACGCAGTATTTT. This rearrangement joins TRBV1 to TRBJ2-3; the table's TRBD2 call for D was not verified on the DNA. TRBV1 is given as a pseudogene. The length of the CDR3 is 17 residues.

In its sample, this clone was seen once. This chain links TRBV4-1 with TRBJ2-1; 11 bases fit TRBD1. The CDR3 is 15 amino acids. Germline loops: CDR1 MGHRA, CDR2 YSYEKL. The V and J ends lost 1 base and 9 bases, in that order; junction bases with no gene match: 5. CDR3 in DNA: TGCGCCAGCAGCCAAGTCGGGACAGGGGGGTTTGAGCAGTTCTTC. The encoded protein is CASSQVGTGGFEQFF.

The rearrangement joins TRBV7-9 to TRBJ2-1, with D unresolved. V was pared by 4 bases and J by 10 bases, with 8 bases between. The CDR3 extends over 11 amino acids. Germline V gene sequence: CDR1 SEHNR, CDR2 FQNEAQ (reference sequence). CDR3 amino acids: CASSSFREQFF. The DNA of the CDR3 is TGTGCCAGCAGCTCCTTCCGGGAGCAGTTCTTC.

The chain has TRBV9 and TRBJ2-1, with TRBD2 identical over 10 bases. Germline V gives CDR1 SGDLS, CDR2 YYNGEE. V was pared by 2 bases and J by 8 bases, with 13 bases of the junction left unmatched. The CDR3 runs 17 residues. The CDR3: CASSVLAGAETGHEQFF. CDR3 in DNA: TGTGCCAGCAGCGTCCTAGCGGGGGCCGAGACGGGCCATGAGCAGTTCTTC.

The chain has TRBV5-1 and TRBJ2-2; 12 bases fit TRBD2. Germline-derived CDR1 and CDR2 are SGHRS and YFSETQ. Losses at the gene ends were 4 bases for V and 0 bases for J; bases not matched to a gene: 4. The CDR3 has 17 amino acids. The CDR3 nucleotides read TGCGCCAGCAGCCAGAGGACTAGCGGGGCGAACACCGGGGAGCTGTTTTTT. This translates into CASSQRTSGANTGELFF.

This clone was picked up a small number of times. This chain joins TRBV29-1 and TRBJ1-4; D not resolved. The length of the CDR3 is 14 residues. CDR1 is SQVTM, CDR2 ANQGSEA, per germline. V lost 4 bases and J lost 7, with 16 bases in between. The CDR3, as DNA: TGCAGCGTTGCCGTCGGCAATTCGGGTGAAAAACTGTTTTTT. Amino acids: CSVAVGNSGEKLFF.

This clone was seen more than once but under ten times. This sequence joins TRBV6-1 and TRBJ1-2; TRBD1 is a possible D gene (5 bases). The V gene lost 6 bases and the J gene lost 0 bases, with 11 bases spanning the gap. This CDR3 has 14 amino acids. Germline assignment: CDR1 MNHNS and CDR2 SASEGT. The CDR3 region is CASRLTASNYGYTF. The CDR3, as DNA: TGTGCCAGCAGGTTGACAGCTTCTAACTATGGCTACACCTTC.

The chain links TRBV28 to TRBJ1-1, with 8 bases lining up with TRBD1. Germline lookup yields CDR1 MDHEN and CDR2 SYDVKM. CDR3 length equals 13 residues. V gave up 11 bases and J gave up 6 bases; unmatched junction bases: 11. The CDR3 here is CALSQGARAEAFF. CDR3 bases: TGTGCCCTATCCCAGGGGGCCAGGGCTGAAGCTTTCTTT.

The chain combines TRBV5-4 with TRBJ2-1; 7 bases align to TRBD1. This CDR3 contains 14 residues. The ends lost 4 bases at V and 6 bases at J; junction bases unmatched: 7. CDR1 and CDR2 (germline): SGHNT, YYREEE (reference sequence). The CDR3 here is CASSGQAFFNEQFF. In DNA form, the CDR3 reads TGTGCCAGCAGCGGACAGGCTTTCTTCAATGAGCAGTTCTTC.

The chain is built from TRBV25-1 and TRBJ1-5; D possibly corresponds to TRBD1 (5 bases). V dropped 3 bases and J dropped 7 bases, with 13 bases sitting between them. This CDR3 has 14 residues. CDR1 is MGHDK and CDR2 is SYGVNS in the germline V gene. CDR3 protein: CASSDSGFSQPQHF. The CDR3 nucleotides are TGTGCCAGCAGTGATTCAGGGTTTAGCCAGCCCCAGCATTTT.

The rearrangement joins TRBV11-3 to TRBJ2-7, with 7 bases aligning to TRBD1. The CDR3 consists of 14 residues. V dropped 5 bases and J dropped 1; count of bases not matched to a gene: 5. Per the germline V gene, CDR1 is SGHNT and CDR2 is YENEEA. This CDR3 is CASSPGTDSYEQYF. Written as DNA, the CDR3 is TGTGCCAGCAGCCCCGGGACAGATTCCTACGAGCAGTACTTC.

As concerns this clone: A read error may produce the germline difference seen at one junction end. This chain links TRBV7-7 with TRBJ2-5, with D unclear. The germline gives CDR1 SSHAT, CDR2 FNYEAQ (reference sequence). The length of the CDR3 is 13 residues. CDR3 sequence reads: CASSSGPGETQYF. The CDR3 DNA reads TGTGCTAGCAGCTCTGGGCCTGGGGAGACCCAGTACTTC.

The chain is built from TRBV10-2 and TRBJ2-7; 8 bases line up with TRBD2. The V gene end was trimmed by 3 bases and the J gene end by 4 bases; junction bases not matched to a gene: 8. The CDR3 spans 15 residues. From germline, CDR1 is WSHSY and CDR2 SAAADI. Here the CDR3 reads CASSELAGGGYEQYF. In DNA form, the CDR3 reads TGCGCCAGCAGTGAACTGGCGGGAGGTGGTTACGAGCAGTACTTC.